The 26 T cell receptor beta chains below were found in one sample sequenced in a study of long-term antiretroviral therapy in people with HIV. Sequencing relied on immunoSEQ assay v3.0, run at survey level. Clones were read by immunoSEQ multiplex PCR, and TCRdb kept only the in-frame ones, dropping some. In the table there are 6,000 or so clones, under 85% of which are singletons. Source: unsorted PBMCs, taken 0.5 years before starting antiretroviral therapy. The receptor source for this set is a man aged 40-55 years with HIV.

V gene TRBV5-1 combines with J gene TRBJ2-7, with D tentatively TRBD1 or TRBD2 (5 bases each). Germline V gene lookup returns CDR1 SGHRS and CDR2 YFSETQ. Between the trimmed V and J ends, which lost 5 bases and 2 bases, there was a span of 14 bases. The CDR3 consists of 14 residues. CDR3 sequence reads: CASRGPSGAYEQYF. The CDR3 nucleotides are TGCGCCAGCAGGGGACCCTCCGGGGCCTACGAGCAGTACTTC.

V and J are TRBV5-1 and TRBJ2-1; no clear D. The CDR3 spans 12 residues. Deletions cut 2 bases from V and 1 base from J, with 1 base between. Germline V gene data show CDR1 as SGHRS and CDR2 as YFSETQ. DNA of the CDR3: TGCGCCAGCAGCTTTTCCTACAATGAGCAGTTCTTC. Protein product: CASSFSYNEQFF.

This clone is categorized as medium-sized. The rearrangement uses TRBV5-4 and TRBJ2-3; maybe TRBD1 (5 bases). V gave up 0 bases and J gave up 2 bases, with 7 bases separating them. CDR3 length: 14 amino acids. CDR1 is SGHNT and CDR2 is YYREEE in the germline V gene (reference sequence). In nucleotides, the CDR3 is TGTGCCAGCAGCTTGGGACAGTTCACAGATACGCAGTATTTT. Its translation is CASSLGQFTDTQYF.

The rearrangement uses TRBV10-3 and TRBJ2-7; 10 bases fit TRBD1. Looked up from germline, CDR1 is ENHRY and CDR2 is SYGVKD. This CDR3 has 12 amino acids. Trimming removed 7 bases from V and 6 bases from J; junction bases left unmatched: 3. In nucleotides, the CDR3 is TGTGCCATCACCCGGGACAGGGGCGAGCAGTACTTC. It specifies CAITRDRGEQYF.

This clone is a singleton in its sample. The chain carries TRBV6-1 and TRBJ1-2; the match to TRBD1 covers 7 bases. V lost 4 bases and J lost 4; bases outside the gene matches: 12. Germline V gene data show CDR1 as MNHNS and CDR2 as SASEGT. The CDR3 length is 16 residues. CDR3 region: CASSVYPGGGGYGYTF. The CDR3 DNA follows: TGTGCCAGCAGTGTATATCCAGGGGGTGGCGGCTATGGCTACACCTTC.

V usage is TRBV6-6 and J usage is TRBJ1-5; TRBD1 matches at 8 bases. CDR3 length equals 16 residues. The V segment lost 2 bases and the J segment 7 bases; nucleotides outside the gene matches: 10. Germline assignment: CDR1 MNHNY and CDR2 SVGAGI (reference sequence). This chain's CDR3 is CASSYDPGQEMQPQHF. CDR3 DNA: TGTGCCAGCAGTTACGATCCGGGACAGGAGATGCAGCCCCAGCATTTT.

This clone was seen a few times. CDR3: CASRLTGVLDEQYF. CDR3 in DNA: TGTGCCAGCAGACTGACAGGGGTTCTTGACGAGCAGTACTTC. This sequence joins TRBV7-2 and TRBJ2-7, with 8 bases that match TRBD1. Germline CDR1 is SGHTA and CDR2 is FQGNSA. The CDR3 is 14 amino acids. V gave up 6 bases and J gave up 5 bases; unmatched junction bases: 9.

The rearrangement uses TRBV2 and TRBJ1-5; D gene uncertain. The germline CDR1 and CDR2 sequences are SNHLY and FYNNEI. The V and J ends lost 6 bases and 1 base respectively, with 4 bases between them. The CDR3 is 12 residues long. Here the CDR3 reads CASRSSNQPQHF. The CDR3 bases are TGTGCCAGCAGGAGCAGCAATCAGCCCCAGCATTTT.

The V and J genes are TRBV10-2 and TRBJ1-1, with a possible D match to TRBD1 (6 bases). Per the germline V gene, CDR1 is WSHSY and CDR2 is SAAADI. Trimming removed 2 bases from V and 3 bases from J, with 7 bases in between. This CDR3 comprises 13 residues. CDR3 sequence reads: CASSEGQYTEAFF. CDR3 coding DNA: TGCGCCAGCAGTGAGGGACAGTACACTGAAGCTTTCTTT.

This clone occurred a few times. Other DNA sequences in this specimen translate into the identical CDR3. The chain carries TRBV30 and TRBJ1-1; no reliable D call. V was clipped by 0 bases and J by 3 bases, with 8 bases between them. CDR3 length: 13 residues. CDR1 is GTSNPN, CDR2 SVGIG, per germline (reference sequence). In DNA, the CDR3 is TGTGCCTGGAGTGTATCCGGGGACACTGAAGCTTTCTTT. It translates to CAWSVSGDTEAFF.

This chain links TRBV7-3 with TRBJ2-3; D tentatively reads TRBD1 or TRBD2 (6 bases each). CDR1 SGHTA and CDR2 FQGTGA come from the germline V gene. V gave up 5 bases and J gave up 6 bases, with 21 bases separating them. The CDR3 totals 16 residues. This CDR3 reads CASSPVSGAGLDTQYF. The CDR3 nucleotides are TGTGCCAGCAGCCCGGTGTCGGGGGCGGGGTTGGATACGCAGTATTTT. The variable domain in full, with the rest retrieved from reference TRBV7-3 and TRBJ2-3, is GAGVSQTPSNKVTEKGKYVELRCDPISGHTALYWYRQSLGQGPEFLIYFQGTGAADDSGLPNDRFFAVRPEGSVSTLKIQRTERGDSAVYLCASSPVSGAGLDTQYFGPGTRLTVL.

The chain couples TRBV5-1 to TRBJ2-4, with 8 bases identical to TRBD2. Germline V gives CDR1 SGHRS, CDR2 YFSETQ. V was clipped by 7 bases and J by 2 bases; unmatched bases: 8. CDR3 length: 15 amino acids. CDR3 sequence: CASGSGGGSKNIQYF. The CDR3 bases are TGCGCCAGCGGGAGCGGGGGAGGCTCCAAAAACATTCAGTACTTC.

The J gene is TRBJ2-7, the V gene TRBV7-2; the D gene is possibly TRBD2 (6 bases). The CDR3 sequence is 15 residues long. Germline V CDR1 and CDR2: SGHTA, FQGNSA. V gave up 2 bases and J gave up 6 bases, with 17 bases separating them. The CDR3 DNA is TGTGCCAGCAGCTTACCGGGACTTGCGCAGGCCGAGCAGTACTTC. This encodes CASSLPGLAQAEQYF.

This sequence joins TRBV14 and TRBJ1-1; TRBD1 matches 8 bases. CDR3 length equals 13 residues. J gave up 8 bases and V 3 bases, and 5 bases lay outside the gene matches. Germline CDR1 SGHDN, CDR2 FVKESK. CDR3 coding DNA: TGTGCCAGCAGCCATACCGGACAGGGAGAAGCTTTCTTT. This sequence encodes CASSHTGQGEAFF.

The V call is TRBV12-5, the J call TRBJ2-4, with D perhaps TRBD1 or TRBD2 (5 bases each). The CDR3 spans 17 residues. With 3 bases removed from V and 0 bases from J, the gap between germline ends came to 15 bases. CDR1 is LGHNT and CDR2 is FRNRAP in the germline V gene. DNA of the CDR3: TGTGCTAGTGGTTTCATTGTTCCGGGGCCAGCCAAAAACATTCAGTACTTC. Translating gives CASGFIVPGPAKNIQYF.

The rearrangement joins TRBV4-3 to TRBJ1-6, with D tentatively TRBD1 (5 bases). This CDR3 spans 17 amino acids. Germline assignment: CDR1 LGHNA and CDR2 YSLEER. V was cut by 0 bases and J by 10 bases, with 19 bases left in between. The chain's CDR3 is CASSQDVGGALESPLHF. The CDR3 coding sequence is TGCGCCAGCAGCCAAGATGTAGGAGGGGCCTTAGAATCACCCCTCCACTTT.

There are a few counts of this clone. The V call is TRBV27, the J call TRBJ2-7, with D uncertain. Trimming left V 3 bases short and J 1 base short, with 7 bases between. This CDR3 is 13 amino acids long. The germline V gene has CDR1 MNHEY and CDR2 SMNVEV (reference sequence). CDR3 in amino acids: CASSLGQSYEQYF. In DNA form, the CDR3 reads TGTGCCAGCAGTTTGGGCCAGTCCTACGAGCAGTACTTC.

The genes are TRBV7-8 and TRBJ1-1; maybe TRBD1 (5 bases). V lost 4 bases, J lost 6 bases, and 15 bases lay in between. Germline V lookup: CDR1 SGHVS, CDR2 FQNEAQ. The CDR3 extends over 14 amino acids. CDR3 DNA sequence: TGTGCCAGCAGCTCGGGACCAATGGACCCTGAAGCTTTCTTT. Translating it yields CASSSGPMDPEAFF.

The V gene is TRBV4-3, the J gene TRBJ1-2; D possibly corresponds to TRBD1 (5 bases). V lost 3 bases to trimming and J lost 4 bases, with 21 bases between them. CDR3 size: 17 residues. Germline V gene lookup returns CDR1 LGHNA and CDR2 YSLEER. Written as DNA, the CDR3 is TGCGCCAGCAGCCATGGCCTGGGGGACTCTCACTTCTATGGCTACACCTTC. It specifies CASSHGLGDSHFYGYTF.

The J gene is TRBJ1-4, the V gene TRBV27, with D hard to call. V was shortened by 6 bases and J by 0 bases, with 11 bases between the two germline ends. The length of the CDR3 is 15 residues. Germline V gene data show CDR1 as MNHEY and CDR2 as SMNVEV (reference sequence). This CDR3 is CASSKTFATNEKLFF. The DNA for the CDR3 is TGTGCCAGCAGCAAGACCTTTGCAACTAATGAAAAACTGTTTTTT.

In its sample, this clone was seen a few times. CDR3 DNA sequence: TGTGCCAGCAGTGAGGGGTCTAGGGGAAGCAATCAGCCCCAGCATTTT. Translation gives CASSEGSRGSNQPQHF. The chain links TRBV2 to TRBJ1-5, with TRBD1 as a possible D gene (5 bases). The CDR3 covers 16 residues. The V gene lost 3 bases and the J gene lost 1 base, with 13 bases spanning the gap. CDR1 is SNHLY, CDR2 FYNNEI, per germline. The entire variable domain, with the rest obtained from reference TRBV2 and TRBJ1-5, is as follows: EPEVTQTPSHQVTQMGQEVILRCVPISNHLYFYWYRQILGQKVEFLVSFYNNEISEKSEIFDDQFSVERPDGSNFTLKIRSTKLEDSAMYFCASSEGSRGSNQPQHFGDGTRLSIL.

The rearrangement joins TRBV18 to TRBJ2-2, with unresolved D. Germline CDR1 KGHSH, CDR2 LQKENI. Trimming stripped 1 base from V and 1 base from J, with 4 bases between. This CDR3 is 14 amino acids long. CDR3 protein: CASSPRQNTGELFF. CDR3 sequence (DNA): TGTGCCAGCTCACCACGACAGAACACCGGGGAGCTGTTTTTT.

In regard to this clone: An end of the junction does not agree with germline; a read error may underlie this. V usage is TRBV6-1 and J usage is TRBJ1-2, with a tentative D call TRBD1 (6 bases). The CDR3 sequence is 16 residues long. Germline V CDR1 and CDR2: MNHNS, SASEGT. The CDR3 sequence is CAISESTQAGESGYTF. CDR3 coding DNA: TGTGCCATCAGTGAGTCGACTCAGGCAGGGGAGAGTGGCTACACCTTC.

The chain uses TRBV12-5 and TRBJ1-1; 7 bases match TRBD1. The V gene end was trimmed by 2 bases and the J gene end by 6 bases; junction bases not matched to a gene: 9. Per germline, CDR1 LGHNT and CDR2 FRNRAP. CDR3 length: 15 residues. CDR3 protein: CASGLSSQGGAEAFF. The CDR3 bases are TGTGCTAGTGGTTTGTCCTCTCAGGGGGGGGCTGAAGCTTTCTTT.

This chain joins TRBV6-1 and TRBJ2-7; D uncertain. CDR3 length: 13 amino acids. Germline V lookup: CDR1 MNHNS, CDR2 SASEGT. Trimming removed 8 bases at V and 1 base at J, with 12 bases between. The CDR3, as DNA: TGTGCCAGCTGTCAGTCAGGATCCTACGAGCAGTACTTC. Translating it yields CASCQSGSYEQYF.

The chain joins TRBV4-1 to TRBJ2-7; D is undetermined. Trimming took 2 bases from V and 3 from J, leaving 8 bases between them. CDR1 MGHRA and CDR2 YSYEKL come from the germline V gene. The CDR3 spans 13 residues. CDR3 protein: CASSQTESYEQYF. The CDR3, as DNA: TGCGCCAGCAGCCAAACAGAGAGCTACGAGCAGTACTTC.